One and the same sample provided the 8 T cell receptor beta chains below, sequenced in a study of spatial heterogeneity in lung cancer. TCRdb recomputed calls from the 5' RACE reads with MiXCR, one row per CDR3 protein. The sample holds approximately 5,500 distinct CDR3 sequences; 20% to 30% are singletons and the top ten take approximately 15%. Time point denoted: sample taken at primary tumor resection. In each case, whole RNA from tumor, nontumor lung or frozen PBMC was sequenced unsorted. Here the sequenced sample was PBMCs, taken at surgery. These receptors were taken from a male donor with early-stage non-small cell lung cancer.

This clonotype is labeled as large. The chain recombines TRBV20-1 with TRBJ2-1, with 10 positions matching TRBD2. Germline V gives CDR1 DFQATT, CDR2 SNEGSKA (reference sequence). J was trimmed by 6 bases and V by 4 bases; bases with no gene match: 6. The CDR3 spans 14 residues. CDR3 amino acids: CSANSGRWGNEQFF. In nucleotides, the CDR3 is TGCAGTGCTAATAGCGGGAGGTGGGGCAATGAGCAGTTCTTC.

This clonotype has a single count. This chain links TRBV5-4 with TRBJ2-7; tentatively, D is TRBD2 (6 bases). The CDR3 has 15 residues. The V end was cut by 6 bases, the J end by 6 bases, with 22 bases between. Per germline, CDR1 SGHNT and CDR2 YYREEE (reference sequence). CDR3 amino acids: CASTPYGGGRSEQYF. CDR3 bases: TGTGCCAGCACCCCCTACGGAGGAGGGAGGTCCGAGCAGTACTTC.

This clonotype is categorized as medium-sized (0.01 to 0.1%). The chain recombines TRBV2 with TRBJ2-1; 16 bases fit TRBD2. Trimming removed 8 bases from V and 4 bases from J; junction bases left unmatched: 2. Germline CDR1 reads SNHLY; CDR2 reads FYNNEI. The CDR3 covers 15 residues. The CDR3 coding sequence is TGTGCCAGCGGGACTAGCGGGGGGGCGTACAATGAGCAGTTCTTC. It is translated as CASGTSGGAYNEQFF.

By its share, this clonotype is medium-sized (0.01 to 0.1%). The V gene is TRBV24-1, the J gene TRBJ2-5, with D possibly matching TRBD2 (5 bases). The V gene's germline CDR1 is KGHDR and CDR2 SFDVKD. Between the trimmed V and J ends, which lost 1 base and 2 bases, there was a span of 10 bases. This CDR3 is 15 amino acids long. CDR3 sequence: CATSDLAAQQETQYF. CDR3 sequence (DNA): TGTGCCACCAGTGATTTAGCGGCCCAACAAGAGACCCAGTACTTC.

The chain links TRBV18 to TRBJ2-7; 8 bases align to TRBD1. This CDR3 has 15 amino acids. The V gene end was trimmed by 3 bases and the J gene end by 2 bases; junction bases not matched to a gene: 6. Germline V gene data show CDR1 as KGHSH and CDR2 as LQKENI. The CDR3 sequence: CASSPGTGGTYEQYF. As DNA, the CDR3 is TGTGCCAGCTCACCCGGGACAGGAGGAACCTACGAGCAGTACTTC.

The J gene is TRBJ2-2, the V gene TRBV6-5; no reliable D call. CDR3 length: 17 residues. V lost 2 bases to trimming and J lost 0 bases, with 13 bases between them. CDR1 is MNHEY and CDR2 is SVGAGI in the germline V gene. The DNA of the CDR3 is TGTGCCAGCAGTTACCGCGTGAATTCCGCGAACACCGGGGAGCTGTTTTTT. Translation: CASSYRVNSANTGELFF.

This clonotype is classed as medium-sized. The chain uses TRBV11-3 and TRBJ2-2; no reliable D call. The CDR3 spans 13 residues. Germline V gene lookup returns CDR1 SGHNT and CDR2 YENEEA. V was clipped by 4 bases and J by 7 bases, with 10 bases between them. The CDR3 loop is CASSSFRGGELFF. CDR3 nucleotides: TGTGCCAGCAGCTCCTTCCGCGGCGGGGAGCTGTTTTTT. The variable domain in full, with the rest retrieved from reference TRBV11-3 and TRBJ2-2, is EAGVVQSPRYKIIEKKQPVAFWCNPISGHNTLYWYLQNLGQGPELLIRYENEEAVDDSQLPKDRFSAERLKGVDSTLKIQPAELGDSAVYLCASSSFRGGELFFGEGSRLTVL.

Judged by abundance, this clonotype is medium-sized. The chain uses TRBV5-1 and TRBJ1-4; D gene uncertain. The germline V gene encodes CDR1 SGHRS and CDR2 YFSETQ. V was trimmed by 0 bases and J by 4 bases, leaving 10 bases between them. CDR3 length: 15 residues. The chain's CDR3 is CASSLEPGLNEKLFF. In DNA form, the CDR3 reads TGCGCCAGCAGCTTGGAGCCAGGTCTTAATGAAAAACTGTTTTTT.